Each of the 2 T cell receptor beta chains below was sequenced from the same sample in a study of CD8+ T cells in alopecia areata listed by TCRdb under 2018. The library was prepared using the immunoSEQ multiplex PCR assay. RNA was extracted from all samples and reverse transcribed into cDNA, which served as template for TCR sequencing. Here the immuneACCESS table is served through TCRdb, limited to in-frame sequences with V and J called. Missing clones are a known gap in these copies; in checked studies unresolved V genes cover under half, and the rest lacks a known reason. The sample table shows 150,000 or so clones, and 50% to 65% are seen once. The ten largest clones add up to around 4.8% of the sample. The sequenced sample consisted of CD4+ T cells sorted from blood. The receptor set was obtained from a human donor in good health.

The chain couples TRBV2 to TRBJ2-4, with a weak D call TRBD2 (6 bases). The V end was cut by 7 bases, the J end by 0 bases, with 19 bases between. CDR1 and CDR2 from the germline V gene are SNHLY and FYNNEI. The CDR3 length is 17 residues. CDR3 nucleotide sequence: TGTGCCAGCACTCTATCCGGGGGTGTGAGAGCCAAAAACATTCAGTACTTC. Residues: CASTLSGGVRAKNIQYF.

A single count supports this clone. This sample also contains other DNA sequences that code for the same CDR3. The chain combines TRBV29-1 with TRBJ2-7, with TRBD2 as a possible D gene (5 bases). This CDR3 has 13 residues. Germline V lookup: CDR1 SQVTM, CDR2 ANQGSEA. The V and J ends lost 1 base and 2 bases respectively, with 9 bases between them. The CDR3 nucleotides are TGCAGCGTTGAAGGGACCGGGGCCTACGAGCAGTACTTC. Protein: CSVEGTGAYEQYF.